One and the same sample provided the 12 T cell receptor beta chains below, sequenced in a study of identical twins. TCRdb passed the 5' RACE reads through MiXCR, listing each CDR3 protein once. The sample consists of about 240,000 distinct CDR3 sequences, about 12% of them appearing once. This sample also belongs to another study, concerning yellow fever vaccine responses in identical twins.

Material for sequencing was memory (CD45RO+) T cells sorted from blood. The receptors here all came from a woman aged 18-29 years in good health.

As to this clonotype: With a much larger clone just one base away, this may be a read error. The gene calls are TRBV20-1 and TRBJ2-2; 7 bases agree with TRBD1. Germline assignment: CDR1 DFQATT and CDR2 SNEGSKA (reference sequence). V shed 0 bases, J shed 3 bases, and the junction held 10 bases outside the gene matches. The CDR3 spans 17 residues. The CDR3 sequence is CSARDVAQGTDTGELFF. The CDR3, as DNA: TGCAGTGCTAGAGATGTTGCACAGGGGACCGACACCGGGGAGCTGTTTTTT.

This clonotype has more than one count but fewer than ten. The chain links TRBV29-1 to TRBJ2-3; 7 bases are a match to TRBD2. Germline CDR1 is SQVTM and CDR2 is ANQGSEA. There are 11 residues in the CDR3. The V gene end was trimmed by 8 bases and the J gene end by 11 bases; junction bases not matched to a gene: 10. The CDR3 region is CSQTSGIMQYF. The CDR3 DNA reads as TGCAGCCAGACGAGCGGGATTATGCAGTATTTT.

This clonotype was counted a few times. The chain joins TRBV19 to TRBJ2-4; a weak D match, TRBD1 (6 bases). This CDR3 has 17 amino acids. The germline gives CDR1 LNHDA, CDR2 SQIVND (reference sequence). V was clipped by 4 bases and J by 0 bases, with 16 bases between them. In DNA form, the CDR3 reads TGTGCCAGTAGTACCAAAGGCAGGGGTCTAGCCAAAAACATTCAGTACTTC. This codes for CASSTKGRGLAKNIQYF.

The V call is TRBV3-1, the J call TRBJ2-3; D ambiguous. V lost 4 bases, J lost 4 bases, and 6 bases lay in between. The CDR3 has 12 residues. Germline V gene sequence: CDR1 LGHDT, CDR2 YNNKEL (reference sequence). CDR3 sequence: CASSPTADTQYF. The CDR3 bases are TGTGCCAGCAGCCCTACGGCAGATACGCAGTATTTT.

This clonotype was seen more than once but under ten times. The chain joins TRBV27 to TRBJ2-5, with D hard to call. The ends were cut back, 8 bases at V and 4 bases at J, with 8 bases in the middle. The CDR3 sequence is 11 residues long. Germline V gene sequence: CDR1 MNHEY, CDR2 SMNVEV (reference sequence). CDR3 in amino acids: CASATRETQYF. In DNA form, the CDR3 reads TGTGCCAGCGCTACGCGAGAGACCCAGTACTTC.

This clonotype was seen a few times. The gene calls are TRBV5-6 and TRBJ1-2, with D tentatively TRBD1 (5 bases). The length of the CDR3 is 16 residues. The germline gives CDR1 SGHDT, CDR2 YYEEEE. V dropped 3 bases and J dropped 2 bases, with 17 bases sitting between them. The CDR3 spells CASSWLGGTENYGYTF. The CDR3 DNA follows: TGTGCCAGCAGCTGGTTGGGGGGGACGGAGAACTATGGCTACACCTTC.

This clonotype was detected many times. The rearrangement links TRBV5-1 to TRBJ2-5; D possibly corresponds to TRBD1 (6 bases). The CDR3 extends over 16 amino acids. V lost 4 bases, J lost 2 bases, and 18 bases lay in between. The germline gives CDR1 SGHRS, CDR2 YFSETQ. In DNA form, the CDR3 reads TGCGCCAGCAGCCCACCTGGACAGCGTTGGCAAGAGACCCAGTACTTC. It yields the protein CASSPPGQRWQETQYF.

In this sample, this clonotype turned up a few times. The chain carries TRBV3-1 and TRBJ2-1; D is undetermined. Germline loops: CDR1 LGHDT, CDR2 YNNKEL (reference sequence). The CDR3 covers 12 residues. V gave up 6 bases and J gave up 5 bases, with 8 bases separating them. For the CDR3, the DNA is TGTGCCAGCAGGCTAGGGAACAATGAGCAGTTCTTC. Translating gives CASRLGNNEQFF.

Ten or more counts support this clonotype. V usage is TRBV5-5 and J usage is TRBJ1-6; D gene uncertain. Germline V gene sequence: CDR1 SGHKS, CDR2 YYEKEE (reference sequence). Trimming pared 2 bases from V and 4 bases from J, leaving 7 bases between. The CDR3 runs 14 residues. CDR3 DNA: TGTGCCAGCAGCTTTAACCAATATAATTCACCCCTCCACTTT. Amino acid sequence: CASSFNQYNSPLHF.

This sequence joins TRBV7-2 and TRBJ2-5; 8 bases match TRBD1. V dropped 4 bases and J dropped 3; count of bases not matched to a gene: 4. The CDR3 covers 14 residues. CDR1 SGHTA and CDR2 FQGNSA come from the germline V gene. The CDR3 loop reads CASSSRQGKETQYF. The CDR3 DNA follows: TGTGCCAGCAGCTCCCGACAGGGGAAAGAGACCCAGTACTTC.

This clonotype was detected many times. The chain has TRBV5-6 and TRBJ2-2; 12 bases align to TRBD2. Germline V gene lookup returns CDR1 SGHDT and CDR2 YYEEEE. V shed 1 base, J shed 0 bases, and the junction held 7 bases outside the gene matches. The CDR3 consists of 19 residues. The CDR3 region has the DNA TGTGCCAGCAGCTTGAGGACTAGCGGGATATCGGCGAACACCGGGGAGCTGTTTTTT. Its translation: CASSLRTSGISANTGELFF.

The chain employs TRBV23-1 and TRBJ2-3, with D unclear. TRBV23-1 is recorded as an ORF, its role being uncertain. The germline V and J ends were trimmed by 0 bases and 4 bases, with 14 bases remaining between them. This CDR3 has 16 residues. The CDR3 DNA is TGCGCCAGCAGTCAATCATACGGAAGTCGGGCAGATACGCAGTATTTT. Residues: CASSQSYGSRADTQYF.